Below are 13 T cell receptor beta chains sequenced from a single sample in a study of T cells after yellow fever vaccination. Using its own MiXCR run on the 5' RACE reads, TCRdb lists one record per CDR3 protein. The sample carries just under 30,000 distinct CDR3 sequences, about 5% recorded once. The material was CD8+ T cells sorted from PBMCs, obtained 10 days after the yellow fever booster vaccination. Receptors originate from a man aged 25-45 years who received the YFV17D yellow fever vaccine.

There are many counts of this clonotype. This rearrangement joins TRBV4-3 to TRBJ1-2; D gene uncertain. V was cut by 0 bases and J by 1 base, with 12 bases left in between. The germline V gene has CDR1 LGHNA and CDR2 YSLEER. The CDR3 contains 16 residues. The CDR3 here is CASSQDVEGINYGYTF. DNA for the CDR3: TGCGCCAGCAGCCAAGATGTGGAAGGGATTAACTATGGCTACACCTTC.

This clonotype was seen a few times. The J gene is TRBJ1-1, the V gene TRBV13; TRBD1 is a possible D gene (5 bases). The V gene's germline CDR1 is PRHDT and CDR2 FYEKMQ (reference sequence). The V gene lost 4 bases and the J gene lost 6 bases, with 15 bases spanning the gap. The CDR3 spans 14 residues. Written as DNA, the CDR3 is TGTGCCAGCAGCTCAACAGGTCGGAGACCTGAAGCTTTCTTT. This sequence encodes CASSSTGRRPEAFF.

The chain recombines TRBV5-4 with TRBJ1-1; TRBD1 matches at 7 bases. Germline V gives CDR1 SGHNT, CDR2 YYREEE (reference sequence). The length of the CDR3 is 15 residues. The J segment lost 4 bases and the V segment lost 0 bases, leaving 6 bases of the junction unmatched. This chain's CDR3 is CASSLGGGGGTEAFF. The CDR3, as DNA: TGTGCCAGCAGCTTGGGGGGAGGGGGCGGCACTGAAGCTTTCTTT. The whole variable domain, filled in from reference TRBV5-4 and TRBJ1-1, reads ETGVTQSPTHLIKTRGQQVTLRCSSQSGHNTVSWYQQALGQGPQFIFQYYREEENGRGNFPPRFSGLQFPNYSSELNVNALELDDSALYLCASSLGGGGGTEAFFGQGTRLTVV.

This clonotype appeared many times. This chain connects TRBV6-1 to TRBJ1-1, with TRBD1 as a possible D gene (6 bases). V gave up 6 bases and J gave up 0 bases, with 14 bases separating them. Germline V gene sequence: CDR1 MNHNS, CDR2 SASEGT. The CDR3 consists of 15 residues. The CDR3 bases are TGTGCCAGCAGGAACGTTGGACAGCTGAACACTGAAGCTTTCTTT. Protein: CASRNVGQLNTEAFF.

The table lists this clonotype with many counts. The gene calls are TRBV12-3 or TRBV12-4 and TRBJ1-3, with 7 nucleotides matching TRBD1. The J segment lost 0 bases and the V segment lost 6 bases, leaving 5 bases of the junction unmatched. The CDR3 runs to 15 residues. In DNA, the CDR3 is TGTGCCAGCAGCGCTTGGACAGGCTCTGGAAACACCATATATTTT. It is translated as CASSAWTGSGNTIYF.

This clonotype has at least ten counts. The gene calls are TRBV20-1 and TRBJ2-2, with D perhaps matching TRBD1 (6 bases). The CDR3 has 15 residues. The germline V gene encodes CDR1 DFQATT and CDR2 SNEGSKA (reference sequence). The V end lost 2 bases, the J end lost 3 bases, and 13 bases lay between the germline ends. This CDR3 reads CSARRTETYTGELFF. As DNA, the CDR3 is TGCAGTGCTAGAAGGACAGAAACTTACACCGGGGAGCTGTTTTTT.

Many counts were recorded for this clonotype. The rearrangement uses TRBV9 and TRBJ1-2, with D unclear. Germline V gene lookup returns CDR1 SGDLS and CDR2 YYNGEE. Deletions cut 1 base from V and 8 bases from J, with 12 bases between. This CDR3 is 13 amino acids long. CDR3 coding DNA: TGTGCCAGCAGCGTATGGGAGGCAGGCGGCTACACCTTC. Translating gives CASSVWEAGGYTF.

There are many counts of this clonotype. V usage is TRBV4-3 and J usage is TRBJ2-7; 9 nucleotides align to TRBD1. Germline-derived CDR1 and CDR2 are LGHNA and YSLEER. V lost 4 bases, J lost 4 bases, and 8 bases stayed unmatched. The CDR3 has 15 residues. CDR3 loop: CASSLRLQGAYEQYF. CDR3 DNA sequence: TGCGCCAGCAGCCTCCGCTTACAGGGGGCTTACGAGCAGTACTTC.

This clonotype has at least ten counts. The chain carries TRBV7-9 and TRBJ1-5; unclear D gene. The length of the CDR3 is 14 residues. CDR1 SEHNR and CDR2 FQNEAQ come from the germline V gene (reference sequence). The germline V and J ends were trimmed by 0 bases and 5 bases, with 8 bases remaining between them. DNA for the CDR3: TGTGCCAGCAGCTTAGCTGGCGACGATCAGCCCCAGCATTTT. This gives the protein CASSLAGDDQPQHF.

This clonotype has at least ten counts. The J gene is TRBJ1-1, the V gene TRBV20-1, with no clear D. Germline V lookup: CDR1 DFQATT, CDR2 SNEGSKA (reference sequence). The CDR3 loop spans 12 amino acids. V was shortened by 6 bases and J by 1 base, with 9 bases between the two germline ends. The CDR3, as DNA: TGCAGTGCGAGACTGTGGAACACTGAAGCTTTCTTT. Residues: CSARLWNTEAFF.

There are many counts of this clonotype. The V call is TRBV5-1, the J call TRBJ2-3, with 7 bases lining up with TRBD1. The CDR3 is 16 residues long. The V and J ends lost 5 bases and 2 bases, in that order; junction bases with no gene match: 11. Looked up from germline, CDR1 is SGHRS and CDR2 is YFSETQ. CDR3 in DNA: TGCGCCAGCAGGATCACAGGGGAGTTTTCCACAGATACGCAGTATTTT. Amino acid sequence: CASRITGEFSTDTQYF.

This clonotype occurred many times. The chain is built from TRBV7-2 and TRBJ2-3; D may correspond to TRBD1 or TRBD2 (5 bases each). V was cut by 4 bases and J by 9 bases, with 26 bases left in between. The germline V gene encodes CDR1 SGHTA and CDR2 FQGNSA. The CDR3 sequence is 17 residues long. CDR3: CASSYRHMVGTAGTQYF. CDR3 nucleotides: TGTGCCAGCAGCTACCGGCACATGGTCGGGACGGCTGGCACGCAGTATTTT.

This clonotype was counted ten times or more. The CDR3 sequence: CSARPAGGPGYNEQFF. The CDR3 DNA reads as TGCAGTGCTAGACCCGCGGGAGGGCCAGGCTACAATGAGCAGTTCTTC. This chain uses TRBV20-1 with TRBJ2-1, with TRBD2 identical over 9 bases. This CDR3 has 16 residues. Germline trimming cut 2 bases from V and 3 bases from J; bases unmatched to any gene: 8. The germline V gene encodes CDR1 DFQATT and CDR2 SNEGSKA (reference sequence).